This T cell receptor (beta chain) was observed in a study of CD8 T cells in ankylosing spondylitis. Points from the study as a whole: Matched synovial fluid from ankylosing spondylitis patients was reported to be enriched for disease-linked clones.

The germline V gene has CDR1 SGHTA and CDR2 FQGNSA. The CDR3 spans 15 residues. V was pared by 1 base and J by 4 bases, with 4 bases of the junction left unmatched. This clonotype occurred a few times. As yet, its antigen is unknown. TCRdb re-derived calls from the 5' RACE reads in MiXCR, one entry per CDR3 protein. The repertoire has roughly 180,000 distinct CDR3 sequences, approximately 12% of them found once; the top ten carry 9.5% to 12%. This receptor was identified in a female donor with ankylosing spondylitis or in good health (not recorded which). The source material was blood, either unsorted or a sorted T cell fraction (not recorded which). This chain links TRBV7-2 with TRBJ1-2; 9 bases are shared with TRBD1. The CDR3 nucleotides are TGTGCCAGCAGCTTAGACAGGGGGCTTTTCTATGGCTACACCTTC. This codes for CASSLDRGLFYGYTF.